This TCR beta chain stems from a study of blood T cell repertoires in COVID-19. Study at large: Samples representing acute and convalescent COVID-19 were sourced from the United States, Italy and Spain. PBMCs, B-cell-depleted T cells, or T cells provided the cDNA or gDNA that made up the material.

Germline V gives CDR1 LNHNV, CDR2 YYDKDF (reference sequence). The CDR3 loop spans 18 amino acids. The V segment lost 1 base and the J segment 3 bases; nucleotides outside the gene matches: 7. Per the study methods: Reference gene primer amplification gave estimated nucleated cell counts. TCRdb's table, derived via immunoSEQ multiplex PCR, lists solely in-frame clones and lacks some. The V and J calls and clone size come from that table; D and trimming were worked out from the DNA. The table lists 150,000 to 200,000 clones, roughly 87% of them singletons, with 20% to 25% in the top ten. This clonotype was sampled from a man between 60 and 75 years old with active or convalescent COVID-19. Source material: peripheral blood. This chain joins TRBV15 and TRBJ2-3; 13 nucleotides match TRBD2. CDR3 residues: CATSRALAGGHGTDTQYF. The CDR3 bases are TGTGCCACCAGCAGAGCACTAGCGGGGGGGCACGGGACAGATACGCAGTATTTT.